The clone carrying this TCR beta chain was observed a handful of times. Its antigen is not identified. This entry belongs to a study of cytomegalovirus exposure and HLA in healthy donors. Whole-study results and caveats: The study flagged 150 to 200 TCR beta chains as cytomegalovirus-associated. A later analysis found first-cohort TCR clusters tended to co-occur in the 90 to 150 validation repertoires.

This CDR3 is 13 amino acids long. V lost 8 bases, J lost 9 bases, and 9 bases stayed unmatched. Germline CDR1 MDHEN, CDR2 SYDVKM. Only in-frame clones appear in the TCRdb table, and some are missing; sequencing was by immunoSEQ multiplex PCR. The sample holds 120,000 to 150,000 clones, about 86% seen once. The sequenced sample consisted of PBMCs. This clonotype was sampled from a young man in good health and CMV-seronegative. The genes are TRBV28 and TRBJ2-1, with 8 positions matching TRBD2. CDR3 in amino acids: CASWGLGDSEQFF. CDR3 nucleotide sequence: TGTGCCAGCTGGGGACTAGGGGATTCTGAGCAGTTCTTC.